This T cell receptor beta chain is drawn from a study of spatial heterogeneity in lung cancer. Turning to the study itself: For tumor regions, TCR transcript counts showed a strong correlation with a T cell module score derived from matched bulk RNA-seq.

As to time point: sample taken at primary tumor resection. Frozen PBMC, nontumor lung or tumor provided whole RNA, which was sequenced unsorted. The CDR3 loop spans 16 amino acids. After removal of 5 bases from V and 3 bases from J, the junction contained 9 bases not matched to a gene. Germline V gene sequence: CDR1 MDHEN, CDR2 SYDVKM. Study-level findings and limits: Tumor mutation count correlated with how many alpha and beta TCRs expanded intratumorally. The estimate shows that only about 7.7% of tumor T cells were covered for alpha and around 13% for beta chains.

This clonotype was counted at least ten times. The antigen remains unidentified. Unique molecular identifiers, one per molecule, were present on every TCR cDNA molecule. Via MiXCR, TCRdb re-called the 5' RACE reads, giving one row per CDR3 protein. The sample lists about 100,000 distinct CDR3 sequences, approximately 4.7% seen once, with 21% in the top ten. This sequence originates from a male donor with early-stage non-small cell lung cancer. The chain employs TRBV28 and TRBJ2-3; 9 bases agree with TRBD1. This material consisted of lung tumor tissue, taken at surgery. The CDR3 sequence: CASSLQGAQRTDTQYF. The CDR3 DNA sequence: TGTGCCAGCAGTCTACAGGGGGCGCAAAGGACAGATACGCAGTATTTT.